This is a list of T cell receptor beta chains from one sample in a study of T-cell reconstitution after alpha-beta-depleted transplantation in children. TCRdb re-called the PCR reads through MiXCR, storing one row per CDR3 protein. The table has about 160,000 distinct CDR3 sequences, 11% seen once. This sample comprised PBMCs, obtained before TCRalphabeta/CD19-depleted stem cell transplant. The receptors were gathered from a boy under 10 years old with acute myeloid leukemia, due to receive a stem cell transplant. Both conserved end residues are part of each CDR3. Each record gives: V gene, J gene, D gene, clone size, CDR3 DNA, CDR3 protein. The D gene is left open where the match is weak. Where a row states a size, it is once, few, many or the class of an expanded clone; other rows omit it.

TRBV29-1	TRBJ2-3	TRBD2	many	TGCAGCCTGAGCGGGGGGGAGAGCACAGATACGCAGTATTTT	CSLSGGESTDTQYF
TRBV28	TRBJ1-5	NA	many	TGTGCCAGCAGTTCCCCCCGGGGGTGGGCAGGACAGCCCCAGCATTTT	CASSSPRGWAGQPQHF
TRBV12-3/TRBV12-4	TRBJ2-1	TRBD2	few	TGTGCCAGCAGTTTAGTTTTAGCGGGAGCGGATGAGCAGTTCTTC	CASSLVLAGADEQFF
TRBV28	TRBJ2-1	NA	many	TGTGCCAGCAGTTTGGCGGCCTTCTCCTACAATGAGCAGTTCTTC	CASSLAAFSYNEQFF
TRBV5-6	TRBJ2-6	NA	many	TGTGCCAGCAGCCCACCGGGACTGTTCCTCTCTGGGGCCAACGTCCTGACTTTC	CASSPPGLFLSGANVLTF
TRBV2	TRBJ2-5	NA	NA	TGTGCCAGCAGTAACGGCCTACAAGAGACCCAGTACTTC	CASSNGLQETQYF
TRBV7-2	TRBJ1-6	TRBD1	many	TGTGCCAGCAGCCCCCCGGGGGGACAGAATTCACCCCTCCACTTT	CASSPPGGQNSPLHF
TRBV5-1	TRBJ2-1	TRBD2	many	TGCGCCAGCAGCTTGGGGACTAGCGGGAGTATCTATGAGCAGTTCTTC	CASSLGTSGSIYEQFF
TRBV6-2/TRBV6-3	TRBJ2-5	NA	NA	TGTGCCAGCAGTTACTCGAGAGAGACCCAGTACTTC	CASSYSRETQYF
TRBV5-1	TRBJ1-2	TRBD1	many	TGCGCCAGCAGCTTGCAGGGGGAGAGAGGCTACACCTTC	CASSLQGERGYTF
TRBV28	TRBJ2-3	NA	many	TGTGCCAGCAGCCCCCAACCCCTGGCCCTCACAGATACGCAGTATTTT	CASSPQPLALTDTQYF
TRBV7-3	TRBJ2-3	TRBD2	many	TGTGCCAGCAGCCGGGGACTAGCGGGGGCAAGCACAGATACGCAGTATTTT	CASSRGLAGASTDTQYF
TRBV7-3	TRBJ1-4	NA	many	TGTGCCAGCAGCTTAGGGCGTGCAACTAATGAAAAACTGTTTTTT	CASSLGRATNEKLFF
TRBV7-7	TRBJ2-3	NA	many	TGTGCTAGCAGCCTCACAGTTCCAGATACGCAGTATTTT	CASSLTVPDTQYF